This note documents a single T cell receptor beta chain sequence. TCRdb independently ran MiXCR on the reads; one entry per CDR3 protein. Among 150,000 to 200,000 distinct CDR3 sequences, about a sixth were seen once, and the ten largest hold 20% to 25%. Per germline, CDR1 SGHVS and CDR2 FNYEAQ. This CDR3 is 15 amino acids long. The ends lost 4 bases at V and 0 bases at J; junction bases unmatched: 2. The record originates from a study of T cell repertoires in cytomegalovirus infection. Sequencing used CD8+ T cells from PBMCs. This chain connects TRBV7-6 to TRBJ2-2; 7 bases fit TRBD2. The receptor was isolated from a human donor in good health (CMV status not recorded). Some clones in this sample may be carry-over from other donors' samples. The CDR3 bases are TGTGCCAGCAGCTATGGACTAGCGAACACCGGGGAGCTGTTTTTT. It specifies CASSYGLANTGELFF.